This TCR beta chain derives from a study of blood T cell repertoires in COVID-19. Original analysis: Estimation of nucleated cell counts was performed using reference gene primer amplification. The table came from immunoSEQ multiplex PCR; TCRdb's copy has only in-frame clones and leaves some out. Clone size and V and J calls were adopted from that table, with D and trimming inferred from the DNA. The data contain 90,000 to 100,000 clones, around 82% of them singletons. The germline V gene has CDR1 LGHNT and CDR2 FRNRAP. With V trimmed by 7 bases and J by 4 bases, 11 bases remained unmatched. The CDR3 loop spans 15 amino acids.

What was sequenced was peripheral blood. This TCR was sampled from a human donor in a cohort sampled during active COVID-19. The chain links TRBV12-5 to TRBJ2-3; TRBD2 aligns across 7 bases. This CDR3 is CASAPGGGISDTQYF. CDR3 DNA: TGTGCTAGTGCCCCAGGCGGGGGTATCTCAGATACGCAGTATTTT.